Shown below are 16 T cell receptor beta chains from a single sample sequenced in a study of technical replicates of blood from a few donors. Assay: immunoSEQ multiplex PCR; the TCRdb copy retains only in-frame clones and omits some. The sample records tens of thousands of clones, more than 75% being singletons. The sample was PBMCs. These receptors were taken from a human donor in good health. Some clones in this sample may be carry-over from other donors' samples.

The chain carries TRBV4-2 and TRBJ2-2; 9 bases are a match to TRBD1. The CDR3 covers 19 residues. V lost 1 base, J lost 5 bases, and 14 bases stayed unmatched. Per germline, CDR1 LGHNA and CDR2 YNFKEQ. CDR3 DNA: TGTGCCAGCAGCCAAGCCATAAATCTTTACAGGGGGCCAACCGGGGAGCTGTTTTTT. It translates to CASSQAINLYRGPTGELFF.

This clone appeared once. The chain combines TRBV27 with TRBJ2-5; D is perhaps TRBD1 (7 bases). Germline assignment: CDR1 MNHEY and CDR2 SMNVEV (reference sequence). The CDR3 extends over 14 amino acids. The V end lost 4 bases, the J end lost 4 bases, and 13 bases lay between the germline ends. The CDR3 sequence: CASSSRGRGETQYF. The CDR3 region has the DNA TGTGCCAGCAGTTCGAGGGGGCGGGGAGAGACCCAGTACTTC.

This clone was picked up a small number of times. V usage is TRBV25-1 and J usage is TRBJ1-1; 8 bases line up with TRBD1. The germline gives CDR1 MGHDK, CDR2 SYGVNS. V shed 4 bases and J 3 bases; nucleotides not matched to a gene: 4. The CDR3 is 14 amino acids. The chain's CDR3 is CASSGGQVYTEAFF. DNA of the CDR3: TGTGCCAGCAGTGGGGGACAGGTGTACACTGAAGCTTTCTTT. Variable domain in full (rest from reference TRBV25-1 and TRBJ1-1): EADIYQTPRYLVIGTGKKITLECSQTMGHDKMYWYQQDPGMELHLIHYSYGVNSTEKGDLSSESTVSRIRTEHFPLTLESARPSHTSQYLCASSGGQVYTEAFFGQGTRLTVV.

The chain uses TRBV5-1 and TRBJ2-3; weak D call: TRBD2 (6 bases). V was pared by 5 bases and J by 2 bases, with 15 bases between. The CDR3 is 15 residues long. CDR1 and CDR2 (germline): SGHRS, YFSETQ. The CDR3 DNA reads as TGCGCCAGCAGACCTCTAGCGCACGACACAGATACGCAGTATTTT. Protein product: CASRPLAHDTDTQYF.

This sequence joins TRBV4-3 and TRBJ1-4; a possible D gene is TRBD1 (5 bases). Germline CDR1 LGHNA, CDR2 YSLEER. Trimming shortened V by 1 base and J by 7 bases, and 19 bases separated the two germline ends. The CDR3 totals 17 residues. The CDR3 DNA reads TGCGCCAGCAGCCAAGTGCCCCATCAAGGGGTGGGTGAAAAACTGTTTTTT. Translating gives CASSQVPHQGVGEKLFF.

The V call is TRBV5-1, the J call TRBJ1-2, with unresolved D. The CDR3 loop spans 15 amino acids. Germline V gene sequence: CDR1 SGHRS, CDR2 YFSETQ. Trimming pared 4 bases from V and 0 bases from J, leaving 13 bases between. The CDR3 sequence: CASSQEGIANYGYTF. DNA for the CDR3: TGCGCCAGCAGCCAGGAGGGTATTGCTAACTATGGCTACACCTTC.

The chain recombines TRBV6-1 with TRBJ1-1; TRBD1 matches at 9 bases. In germline, CDR1 is MNHNS, CDR2 SASEGT. With 1 base clipped from V and 5 bases from J, the junction kept 5 bases outside the gene matches. The CDR3 has 15 amino acids. The CDR3 coding sequence is TGTGCCAGCAGTGAAGAACAGGGGGCGCGGACTGAAGCTTTCTTT. This gives the protein CASSEEQGARTEAFF.

This clone was recorded a few times. The chain combines TRBV30 with TRBJ1-5; unclear D gene. In germline, CDR1 is GTSNPN, CDR2 SVGIG (reference sequence). Trimming shortened V by 0 bases and J by 2 bases, and 8 bases separated the two germline ends. The CDR3 is made up of 14 amino acids. The CDR3 reads CAWSVVTGNQPQHF. CDR3 DNA: TGTGCCTGGAGTGTGGTAACAGGCAATCAGCCCCAGCATTTT.

This clone was seen a few times. The chain carries TRBV4-2 and TRBJ2-7; maybe TRBD2 (6 bases). CDR3 length: 18 amino acids. Germline V gene sequence: CDR1 LGHNA, CDR2 YNFKEQ. V was trimmed by 0 bases and J by 6 bases, leaving 24 bases between them. CDR3 nucleotide sequence: TGTGCCAGCAGCCAAGAGGACCTATGGGGGGAGCACCACGGCGAGCAGTACTTC. It translates to CASSQEDLWGEHHGEQYF.

The chain couples TRBV11-2 to TRBJ1-2; D call uncertain. Trimming removed 5 bases from V and 2 bases from J, with 12 bases in between. Germline V gene data show CDR1 as SGHAT and CDR2 as FQNNGV. The CDR3 totals 14 residues. The CDR3 nucleotides read TGTGCCAGCAGCCCACTTCGACACAACTATGGCTACACCTTC. Translation gives CASSPLRHNYGYTF.

This clone was counted a few times. The chain combines TRBV27 with TRBJ1-2; possibly TRBD1 for D (6 bases). This CDR3 spans 12 amino acids. Germline assignment: CDR1 MNHEY and CDR2 SMNVEV (reference sequence). With 8 bases removed from V and 5 bases from J, the gap between germline ends came to 12 bases. DNA for the CDR3: TGTGCCAGCGGAAACAGGGTTTATGGCTACACCTTC. It translates to CASGNRVYGYTF.

The chain carries TRBV29-1 and TRBJ2-3; 7 bases fit TRBD1. Germline V gene lookup returns CDR1 SQVTM and CDR2 ANQGSEA. V lost 7 bases to trimming and J lost 0 bases; unmatched junction nucleotides: 4. The CDR3 covers 13 residues. For the CDR3, the DNA is TGCAGCGCCGCAGGGGGTAGCACAGATACGCAGTATTTT. Residues: CSAAGGSTDTQYF.

This clone was picked up one time. This chain links TRBV6-4 with TRBJ2-7; a possible D gene is TRBD1 (6 bases). Germline CDR1 MRHNA, CDR2 SNTAGT. V shed 8 bases and J shed 4 bases, with 21 bases lying between them. This CDR3 spans 15 amino acids. DNA of the CDR3: TGTGCCAGCTCCTACACAGGGTCCCCAATATACGAGCAGTACTTC. Protein sequence: CASSYTGSPIYEQYF.

There are a few counts of this clone. V usage is TRBV7-9 and J usage is TRBJ1-5; D unclear. Trimming cost V 5 bases and J 8 bases, with 10 bases left between them. Germline-derived CDR1 and CDR2 are SEHNR and FQNEAQ (reference sequence). The CDR3 is 12 amino acids. This CDR3 reads CASSLRTEPQHF. The CDR3 DNA is TGTGCCAGCAGCCTTCGCACGGAGCCCCAGCATTTT. Together with reference TRBV7-9 and TRBJ1-5, the CDR3 gives the full variable domain: DTGVSQNPRHKITKRGQNVTFRCDPISEHNRLYWYRQTLGQGPEFLTYFQNEAQLEKSRLLSDRFSAERPKGSFSTLEIQRTEQGDSAMYLCASSLRTEPQHFGDGTRLSIL.

This clone was detected only once. CDR3 bases: TGTGCCAGCAGAAGGGGACAGCTAAACACCGGGGAGCTGTTTTTT. This translates into CASRRGQLNTGELFF. The chain carries TRBV6-6 and TRBJ2-2, with 7 bases that match TRBD1. Germline assignment: CDR1 MNHNY and CDR2 SVGAGI (reference sequence). The ends lost 6 bases at V and 2 bases at J; junction bases unmatched: 6. The CDR3 sequence is 15 residues long.

The chain uses TRBV7-3 and TRBJ2-5, with 8 bases that match TRBD1. This CDR3 region has 15 residues. Germline CDR1 SGHTA, CDR2 FQGTGA. V lost 5 bases and J lost 4; bases outside the gene matches: 9. The CDR3 loop reads CASSPDRERSETQYF. CDR3 DNA: TGTGCCAGCAGCCCGGACAGGGAACGTTCAGAGACCCAGTACTTC.